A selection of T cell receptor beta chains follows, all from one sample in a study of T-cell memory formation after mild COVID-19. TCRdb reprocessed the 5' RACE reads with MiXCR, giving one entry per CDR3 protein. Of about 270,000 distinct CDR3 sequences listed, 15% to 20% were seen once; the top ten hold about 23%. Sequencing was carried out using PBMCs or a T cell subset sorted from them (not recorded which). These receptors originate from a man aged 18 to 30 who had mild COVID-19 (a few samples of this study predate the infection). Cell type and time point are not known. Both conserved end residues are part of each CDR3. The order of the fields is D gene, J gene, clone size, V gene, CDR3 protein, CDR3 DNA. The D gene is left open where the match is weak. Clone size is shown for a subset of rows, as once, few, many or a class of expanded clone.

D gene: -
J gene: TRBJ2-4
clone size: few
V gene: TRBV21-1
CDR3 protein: CASISRPHRGAKNIQYF
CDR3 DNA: TGTGCCAGCATCTCCCGACCGCACCGAGGGGCCAAAAACATTCAGTACTTC

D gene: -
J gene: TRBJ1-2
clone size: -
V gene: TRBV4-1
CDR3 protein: CASSPQRLWGYTF
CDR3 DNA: TGCGCCAGCAGCCCACAACGGTTGTGGGGCTACACCTTC

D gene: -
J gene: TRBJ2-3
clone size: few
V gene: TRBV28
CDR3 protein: CASMGGTDTQYF
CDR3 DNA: TGTGCCAGCATGGGCGGCACAGATACGCAGTATTTT

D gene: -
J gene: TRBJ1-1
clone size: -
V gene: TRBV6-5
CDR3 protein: CASNLRGGTEAFF
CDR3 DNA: TGTGCCAGCAACCTCAGGGGTGGAACTGAAGCTTTCTTT

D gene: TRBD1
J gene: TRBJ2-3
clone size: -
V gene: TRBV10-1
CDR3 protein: CASKDREADTQYF
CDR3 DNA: TGCGCCAGCAAGGACAGGGAGGCAGATACGCAGTATTTT

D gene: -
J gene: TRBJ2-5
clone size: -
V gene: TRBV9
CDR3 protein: CASSVGIGTSTAETQYF
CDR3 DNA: TGTGCCAGCAGCGTAGGGATTGGGACCTCTACCGCGGAGACCCAGTACTTC

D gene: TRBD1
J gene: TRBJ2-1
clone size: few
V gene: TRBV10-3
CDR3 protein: CAASGTGGKQFF
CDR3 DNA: TGTGCCGCCTCCGGGACAGGGGGGAAGCAGTTCTTC

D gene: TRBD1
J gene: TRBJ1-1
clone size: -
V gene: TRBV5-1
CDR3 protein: CASSVDRDTEAFF
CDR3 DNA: TGCGCCAGCAGCGTTGACAGGGACACTGAAGCTTTCTTT

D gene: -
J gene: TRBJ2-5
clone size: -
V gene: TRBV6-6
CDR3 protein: CASSYVHDGTQYF
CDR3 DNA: TGTGCCAGCAGTTACGTCCACGATGGGACCCAGTACTTC

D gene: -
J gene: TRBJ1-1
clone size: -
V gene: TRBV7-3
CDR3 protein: CASSPRSGPHEAFF
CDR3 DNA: TGTGCCAGCAGCCCGAGGAGCGGGCCCCATGAAGCTTTCTTT

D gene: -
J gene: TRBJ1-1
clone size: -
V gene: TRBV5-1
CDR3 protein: CASSPLQMNTEAFF
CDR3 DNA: TGCGCCAGCAGCCCGCTGCAGATGAACACTGAAGCTTTCTTT